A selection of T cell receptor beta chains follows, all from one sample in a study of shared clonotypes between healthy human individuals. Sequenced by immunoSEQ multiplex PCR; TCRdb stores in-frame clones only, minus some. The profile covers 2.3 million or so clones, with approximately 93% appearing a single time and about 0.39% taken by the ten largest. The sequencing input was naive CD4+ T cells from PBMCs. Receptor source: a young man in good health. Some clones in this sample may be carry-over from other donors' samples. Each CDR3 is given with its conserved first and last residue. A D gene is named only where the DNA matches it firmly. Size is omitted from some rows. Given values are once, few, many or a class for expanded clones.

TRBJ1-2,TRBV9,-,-,TGTGCCAGCAGCCCCACCAACTTCGCAGCTTTAAACTATGGCTACACCTTC,CASSPTNFAALNYGYTF
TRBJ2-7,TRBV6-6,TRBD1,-,TGTGCCAGCAGTTCCCAGGGGGACTACGAGCAGTACTTC,CASSSQGDYEQYF
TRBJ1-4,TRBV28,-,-,TGTGCCAGCAGTTCCCCGGTTGAGACTAATGAAAAACTGTTTTTT,CASSSPVETNEKLFF
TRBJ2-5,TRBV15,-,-,TGTGCCACCAGCAGAGATCTGCGAGAGACCCAGTACTTC,CATSRDLRETQYF
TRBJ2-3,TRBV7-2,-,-,TGTGCCAGCACAGGGGCTGATACGCAGTATTTT,CASTGADTQYF
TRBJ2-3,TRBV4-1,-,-,TGCGCCAGCAATAACCCACTGGGGAAAAGCACAGATACGCAGTATTTT,CASNNPLGKSTDTQYF
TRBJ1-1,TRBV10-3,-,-,TGTGCCATCAGTGCAAATGTGAACACTGAAGCTTTCTTT,CAISANVNTEAFF
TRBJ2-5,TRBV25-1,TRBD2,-,TGTGCCAGCTCCCGGGGGGGCTGGGAGACCCAGTACTTC,CASSRGGWETQYF
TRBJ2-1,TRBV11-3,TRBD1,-,TGTGCCAGCAGCTTAGACTACAGGGGCTACAATGAGCAGTTCTTC,CASSLDYRGYNEQFF
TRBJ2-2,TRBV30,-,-,TGTGCCTGGAGCCGGATCCGGGAGCTGTTTTTT,CAWSRIRELFF
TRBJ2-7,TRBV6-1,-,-,TGTGCCAGCAACGAACAGGGAGGTCCCTCCTACGAGCAGTACTTC,CASNEQGGPSYEQYF
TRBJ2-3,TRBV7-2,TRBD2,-,TGTGCCAGCAGTCCCAAGGGTCGGACTAGCGGGAGCACAGATACGCAGTATTTT,CASSPKGRTSGSTDTQYF
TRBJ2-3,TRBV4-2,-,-,TGTGCCAGCAGCCAAGTTAGCCGCCGGGATACGCAGTATTTT,CASSQVSRRDTQYF
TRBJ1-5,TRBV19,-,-,TGTGCCAGTAGTATCCCGACAGGTTATAGCAATCAGCCCCAGCATTTT,CASSIPTGYSNQPQHF
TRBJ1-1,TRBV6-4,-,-,TGTGCCAGCAGTCTAACAGTTAACACTGAAGCTTTCTTT,CASSLTVNTEAFF
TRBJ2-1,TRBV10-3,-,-,TGTGCCATCAGGAGTAGGGTTAGTGAGCAGTTCTTC,CAIRSRVSEQFF
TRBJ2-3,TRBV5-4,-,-,TGTGCCAGCAGCGGAAGCACAGATACGCAGTATTTT,CASSGSTDTQYF
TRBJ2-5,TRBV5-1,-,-,TGCGCCAGCAGCTTTAATGGGGCTGGCTGGGAGACCCAGTACTTC,CASSFNGAGWETQYF
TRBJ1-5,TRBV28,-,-,TGTGCCAGCACCCCGACCCTGGGTCAGCCCCAGCATTTT,CASTPTLGQPQHF
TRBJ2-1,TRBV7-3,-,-,TGTGCCAGCAGCCAGTCTGAGCGAATCTACAATGAGCAGTTCTTC,CASSQSERIYNEQFF
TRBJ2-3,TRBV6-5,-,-,TGTGCCAGCTGGGCTTGGGCGAAGTCGGATACGCAGTATTTT,CASWAWAKSDTQYF
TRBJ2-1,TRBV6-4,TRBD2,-,TGTGCCAGCAGTAAGTTACTAGCGGGAGGGCCATTGAAAAGTGAGCAGTTCTTC,CASSKLLAGGPLKSEQFF
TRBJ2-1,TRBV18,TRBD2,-,TGTGCCAGCTCACCACCATCTAGCGGGAGGGGCAATGAGCAGTTCTTC,CASSPPSSGRGNEQFF
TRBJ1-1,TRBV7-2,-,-,TGTGCCAGCAGCTTAGGGGCCTTGGGTTTCCGGACAGAGCGTGAAGCTTTCTTT,CASSLGALGFRTEREAFF
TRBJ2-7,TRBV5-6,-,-,TGTGCCAGCAGCCCAGGTATAGGCAGAACTACTTACGAGCAGTACTTC,CASSPGIGRTTYEQYF
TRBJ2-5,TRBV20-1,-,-,TGCAGTGCTGCAGAACAAGAGACCCAGTACTTC,CSAAEQETQYF
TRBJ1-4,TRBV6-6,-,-,TGTGCCAGCAGTCCCCGGTTGGGGGTCGTCAGTGAAAAACTGTTTTTT,CASSPRLGVVSEKLFF
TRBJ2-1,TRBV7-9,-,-,TGTGCCAGCAGCTCCGGACGGGGGAGAGGCAATGAGCAGTTCTTC,CASSSGRGRGNEQFF
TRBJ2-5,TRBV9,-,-,TGTGCCAGCAGCATCCGCCAGGACAAGGGGACACAAGAGACCCAGTACTTC,CASSIRQDKGTQETQYF
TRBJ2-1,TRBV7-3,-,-,TGTGCCAGCAGCCTCTCCCGTGAGCTCGAGCAGTTCTTC,CASSLSRELEQFF
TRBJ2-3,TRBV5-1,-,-,TGCGCCAGCAGCCTGACAGGCCCCGCCGCAGATACGCAGTATTTT,CASSLTGPAADTQYF
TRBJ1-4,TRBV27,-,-,TGTGCCAGCAGGCTGGGAACAGGGCCCGGTGGGGAAAAACTGTTTTTT,CASRLGTGPGGEKLFF
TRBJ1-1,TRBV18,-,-,TGTGCCAGCTCACCACCGGGGGGATATGAAGCTTTCTTT,CASSPPGGYEAFF
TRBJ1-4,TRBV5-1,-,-,TGCGCCAGCAGCTTGCAGGGGTTTAATGAAAAACTGTTTTTT,CASSLQGFNEKLFF
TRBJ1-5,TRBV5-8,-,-,TGTGCCAGCAGCCCCGGGACAAACAGCAATCAGCCCCAGCATTTT,CASSPGTNSNQPQHF
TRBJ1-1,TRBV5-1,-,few,TGCGCCAGCAGCTTGGATGGGGGGAACACTGAAGCTTTCTTT,CASSLDGGNTEAFF
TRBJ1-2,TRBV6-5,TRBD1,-,TGTGCCAGCAGGAAGAGGGACAGGGGAAATGGCTACACCTTC,CASRKRDRGNGYTF
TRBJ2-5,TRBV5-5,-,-,TGTGCCAGCAGCTTGCTGCAGGCGGCAGAGACCCAGTACTTC,CASSLLQAAETQYF
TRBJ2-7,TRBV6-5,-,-,TGTGCCAGCGGTACAATGGGTTTTTCCTACGAGCAGTACTTC,CASGTMGFSYEQYF
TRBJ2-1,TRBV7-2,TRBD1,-,TGTGCCAGCAGCTGGGACAGTTACAATGAGCAGTTCTTC,CASSWDSYNEQFF
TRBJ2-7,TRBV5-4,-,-,TGTGCCAGCAGCTTGGAACGGGACCTCACTTCCTACGAGCAGTACTTC,CASSLERDLTSYEQYF
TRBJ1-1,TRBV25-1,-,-,TGTGCCAGCAGTCCCAGGGGCACTGAAGCTTTCTTT,CASSPRGTEAFF
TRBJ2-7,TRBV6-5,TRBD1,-,TGTGCCAGCAGTCAACCGGGACAGGGAAACGAGCAGTACTTC,CASSQPGQGNEQYF
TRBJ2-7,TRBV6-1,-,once,TGTGCCAGCAGTGCCACAGGGTACTACGAGCAGTACTTC,CASSATGYYEQYF
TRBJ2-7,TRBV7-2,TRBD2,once,TGTGCCAGCAGCTTAGGGACTAGCGGGAACTACGAGCAGTACTTC,CASSLGTSGNYEQYF
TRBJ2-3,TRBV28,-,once,TGTGCCAGCAGTTTGTCCCCGAGCGCCAATGCAGATACGCAGTATTTT,CASSLSPSANADTQYF
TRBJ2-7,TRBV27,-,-,TGTGCCAGCAAATTTGCCTCTGGGTTAGGGGCCTACGAGCAGTACTTC,CASKFASGLGAYEQYF
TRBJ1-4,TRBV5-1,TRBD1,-,TGCGCCAGCAGCAGGGAAGGGACAGCTAATGAAAAACTGTTTTTT,CASSREGTANEKLFF